Listed below are T cell receptor beta chains from one sample, sequenced in a study of cytotoxic CD8 clonotypes in ibrutinib-treated CLL. The repertoire was sequenced with immunoSEQ multiplex PCR; TCRdb's copy has only in-frame clones and lacks some. The sample records fewer than 150,000 clones, approximately 80% being singletons. Source: PBMCs, taken after 24 months of ibrutinib treatment. The receptors derive from a human donor with chronic lymphocytic leukemia. The CDR3 runs from the conserved cysteine through the conserved F or W. Fields, in order: CDR3 protein, CDR3 DNA, D gene, V gene, J gene, clone size. D genes are given only for firm matches. Some rows mark clone size as missing; the rest say once, few, many or name a class of expanded clone.

CASSEGGTAHFSNQPQHF	TGTGCCAGCAGCGAAGGAGGGACAGCTCACTTTAGCAATCAGCCCCAGCATTTT	TRBD1	TRBV2	TRBJ1-5	.
CASRGTGNREAFF	TGTGCCAGCAGGGGGACAGGGAACCGTGAAGCTTTCTTT	TRBD1	TRBV2	TRBJ1-1	.
CASSQGDGSRQPQHF	TGCGCCAGCAGCCAAGGGGACGGATCGAGGCAGCCCCAGCATTTT	.	TRBV4-1	TRBJ1-5	.
CASSPRGGSLGSEQFF	TGTGCCAGCAGTCCCCGAGGTGGGAGCCTGGGTAGTGAGCAGTTCTTC	.	TRBV2	TRBJ2-1	.
CASSQDGVGYEQYF	TGCGCCAGCAGCCAAGATGGTGTAGGCTACGAGCAGTACTTC	.	TRBV4-3	TRBJ2-7	.
CASRSGGANTGELFF	TGTGCCAGTAGAAGCGGGGGGGCCAACACCGGGGAGCTGTTTTTT	TRBD2	TRBV19	TRBJ2-2	.
CASSPGTAGRNSPLHF	TGTGCCAGCAGCCCCGGGACAGCCGGCCGGAATTCACCCCTCCACTTT	TRBD1	TRBV5-4	TRBJ1-6	few
CASSKGEGLYYGYTF	TGCGCCAGCAGCAAGGGGGAGGGCCTATACTATGGCTACACCTTC	.	TRBV5-1	TRBJ1-2	.
CASSHRQGVVNTEAFF	TGCGCCAGCAGTCATCGACAGGGGGTGGTAAACACTGAAGCTTTCTTT	TRBD1	TRBV23-1	TRBJ1-1	.
CASSEGVWETQYF	TGTGCCAGTAGTGAGGGAGTTTGGGAGACCCAGTACTTC	.	TRBV19	TRBJ2-5	.
CASSLGRVFTEAFF	TGTGCCAGCAGCTTAGGAAGGGTTTTCACTGAAGCTTTCTTT	.	TRBV7-9	TRBJ1-1	.
CASSQAQRGGSYEQYF	TGTGCCAGCAGCCAAGCCCAACGAGGGGGCTCCTACGAGCAGTACTTC	.	TRBV4-2	TRBJ2-7	.
CASSPPAASYGYTF	TGCGCCAGCAGCCCTCCAGCAGCCTCCTATGGCTACACCTTC	.	TRBV5-1	TRBJ1-2	.